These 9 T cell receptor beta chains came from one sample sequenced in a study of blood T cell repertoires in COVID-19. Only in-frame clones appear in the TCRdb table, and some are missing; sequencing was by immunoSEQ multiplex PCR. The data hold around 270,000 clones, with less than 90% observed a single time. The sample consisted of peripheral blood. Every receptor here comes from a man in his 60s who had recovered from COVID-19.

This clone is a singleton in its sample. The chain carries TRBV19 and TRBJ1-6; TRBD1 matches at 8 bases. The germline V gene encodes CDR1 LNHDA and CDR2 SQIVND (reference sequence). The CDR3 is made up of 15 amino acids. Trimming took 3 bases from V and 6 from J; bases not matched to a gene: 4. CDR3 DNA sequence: TGTGCCAGTAGTATCCCGGGACAGGTTAATTCACCCCTCCACTTT. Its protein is CASSIPGQVNSPLHF.

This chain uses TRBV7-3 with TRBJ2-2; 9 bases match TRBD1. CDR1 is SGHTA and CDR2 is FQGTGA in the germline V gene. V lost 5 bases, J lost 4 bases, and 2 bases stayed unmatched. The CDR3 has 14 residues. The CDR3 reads CASSTGGFTGELFF. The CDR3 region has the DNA TGTGCCAGCAGCACAGGGGGCTTCACCGGGGAGCTGTTTTTT.

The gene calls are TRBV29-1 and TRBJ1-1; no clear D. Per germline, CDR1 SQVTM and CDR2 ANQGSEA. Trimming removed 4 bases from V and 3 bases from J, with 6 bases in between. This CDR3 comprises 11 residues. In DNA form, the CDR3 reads TGCAGCGTTGGCGGGGACACTGAAGCTTTCTTT. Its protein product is CSVGGDTEAFF.

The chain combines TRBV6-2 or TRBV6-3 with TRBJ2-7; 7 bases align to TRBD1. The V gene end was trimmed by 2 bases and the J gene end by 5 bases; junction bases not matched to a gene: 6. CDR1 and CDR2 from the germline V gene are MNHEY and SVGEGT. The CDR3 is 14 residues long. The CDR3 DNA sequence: TGTGCCAGCAGTTACAAGACAGGGAAGGACGAGCAGTACTTC. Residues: CASSYKTGKDEQYF.

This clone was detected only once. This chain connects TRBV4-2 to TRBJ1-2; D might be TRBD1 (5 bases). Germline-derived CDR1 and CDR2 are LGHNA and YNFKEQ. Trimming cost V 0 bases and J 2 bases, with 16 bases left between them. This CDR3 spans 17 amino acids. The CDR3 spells CASSQDRGTELNYGYTF. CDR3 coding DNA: TGTGCCAGCAGCCAAGATAGGGGCACTGAGTTAAACTATGGCTACACCTTC.

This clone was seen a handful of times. DNA for the CDR3: TGTGCCAGCAGCCCCCAGGACACGGGTAATTCACCCCTCCACTTT. This gives the protein CASSPQDTGNSPLHF. The chain combines TRBV5-4 with TRBJ1-6; possibly TRBD1 for D (5 bases). The V end lost 4 bases, the J end lost 6 bases, and 14 bases lay between the germline ends. Germline lookup yields CDR1 SGHNT and CDR2 YYREEE (reference sequence). CDR3 length: 15 residues.

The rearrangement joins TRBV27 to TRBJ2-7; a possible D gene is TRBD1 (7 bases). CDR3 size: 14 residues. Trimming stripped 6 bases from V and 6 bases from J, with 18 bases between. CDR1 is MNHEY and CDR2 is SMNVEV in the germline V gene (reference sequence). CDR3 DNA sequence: TGTGCCAGCAGCGCGGGACAGAGACATGGCGAGCAGTACTTC. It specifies CASSAGQRHGEQYF.

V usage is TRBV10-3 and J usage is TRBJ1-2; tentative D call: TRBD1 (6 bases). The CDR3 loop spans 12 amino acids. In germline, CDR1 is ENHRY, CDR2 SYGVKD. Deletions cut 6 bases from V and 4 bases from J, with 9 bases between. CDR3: CAISPGVYGYTF. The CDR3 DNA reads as TGTGCCATCAGCCCAGGGGTCTATGGCTACACCTTC.

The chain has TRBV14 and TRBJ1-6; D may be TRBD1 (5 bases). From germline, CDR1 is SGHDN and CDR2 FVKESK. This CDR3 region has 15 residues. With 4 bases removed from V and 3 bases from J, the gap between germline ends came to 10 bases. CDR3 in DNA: TGTGCCAGCAGCCGGTGGGGGGACTATAATTCACCCCTCCACTTT. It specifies CASSRWGDYNSPLHF. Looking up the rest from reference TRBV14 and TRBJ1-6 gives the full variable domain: EAGVTQFPSHSVIEKGQTVTLRCDPISGHDNLYWYRRVMGKEIKFLLHFVKESKQDESGMPNNRFLAERTGGTYSTLKVQPAELEDSGVYFCASSRWGDYNSPLHFGNGTRLTVT.